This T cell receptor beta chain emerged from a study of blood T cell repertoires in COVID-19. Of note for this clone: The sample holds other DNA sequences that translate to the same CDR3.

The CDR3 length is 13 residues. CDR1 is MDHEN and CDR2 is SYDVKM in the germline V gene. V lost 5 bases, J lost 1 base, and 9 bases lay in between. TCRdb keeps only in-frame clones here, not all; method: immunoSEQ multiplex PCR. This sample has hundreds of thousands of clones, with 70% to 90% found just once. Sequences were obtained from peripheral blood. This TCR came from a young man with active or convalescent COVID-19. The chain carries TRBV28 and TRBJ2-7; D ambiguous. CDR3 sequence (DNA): TGTGCCAGCAGTCGAGCCCAATCCTACGAGCAGTACTTC. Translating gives CASSRAQSYEQYF.